These T cell receptor beta chains were read from a single sample in a study of blood T cells in healthy people across ages. From the 5' RACE reads, TCRdb called clonotypes with MiXCR, one entry per CDR3 protein. The data contain 850,000 or so distinct CDR3 sequences, around 30% of them seen just once; the ten biggest clones take up 15% to 20%. Sequencing used blood. All receptors come from a woman older than 75 in good health. CDR3s include the opening cysteine and the closing phenylalanine or tryptophan. Not all rows give a size; the values are once, few, many and, for expanded clones, a class.

v_gene,j_gene,abundance,CDR3aa
TRBV7-2,TRBJ1-2,many,CASSQGTRSGYTF
TRBV7-9,TRBJ1-5,-,CASSLAGSAFNQPQHF
TRBV20-1,TRBJ1-2,many,CSARLTGLRGYTF
TRBV10-3,TRBJ2-1,few,CAISEGDNYNEQFF
TRBV12-3/TRBV12-4,TRBJ1-2,-,CASSLSKGRLYGYTF
TRBV11-2,TRBJ1-2,-,CASSLGSLSYGYTF
TRBV6-5,TRBJ2-5,many,CASSYTRGPAGETQYF
TRBV12-3/TRBV12-4,TRBJ1-2,many,CASSSRTAISYGYTF
TRBV5-6,TRBJ2-7,many,CASSSNRGRSYEQYF
TRBV6-2/TRBV6-3,TRBJ2-1,few,CASSWTSGGVMNEQFF
TRBV6-1,TRBJ2-7,-,CASRGQGDTYEQYF
TRBV20-1,TRBJ2-1,many,CSARDRGLAAVNEQFF
TRBV20-1,TRBJ1-2,many,CSASSGHRPSSYGYTF
TRBV27,TRBJ1-1,-,CASSPRRGARNTEAFF
TRBV29-1,TRBJ2-5,-,CSAGQPYGQYF
TRBV7-9,-,few,CASSFVDRTHEQYF
TRBV20-1,TRBJ2-5,-,CSATGAAQETQYF
TRBV11-2,TRBJ2-5,many,CASTQGAGWRETQYF
TRBV3-1,TRBJ1-2,-,CASSQDGRTASSNYGYTF
TRBV5-1,TRBJ2-3,many,CASSIGTPQGTDTQYF
TRBV12-3/TRBV12-4,TRBJ1-4,many,CASSRPGDEKLFF
TRBV12-3/TRBV12-4,TRBJ2-1,few,CASRSAASSYNEQFF
TRBV20-1,TRBJ1-5,-,CSARRVQYDQPQHF
TRBV29-1,TRBJ1-2,-,CSVGAGYYGYTF
TRBV7-8,TRBJ1-2,-,CASSSRRTGFNRYGYTF
TRBV7-9,TRBJ1-1,many,CASSLGLSNTEAFF
TRBV7-2,TRBJ1-6,few,CASSLGVAGISPLHF
TRBV5-1,TRBJ2-1,-,CASSLAPDLSYNEQFF
TRBV15,TRBJ1-6,many,CATSRARGIGSPLHF
TRBV7-2,TRBJ2-1,many,CASSLESGVTYNEQFF
TRBV5-1,TRBJ2-2,-,CASSLALGANTGELFF
TRBV7-9,TRBJ2-3,many,CASSLVSGAPDTQYF
TRBV5-1,TRBJ1-2,-,CASSLAPGTGYGYTF
TRBV6-5,TRBJ1-6,-,CASSRVTPPNSPPHF
TRBV6-5,TRBJ2-7,-,CASRRNRGPLSYEQYF
TRBV7-2,TRBJ1-1,many,CASSPQGGGPEAFF
TRBV20-1,TRBJ2-1,many,CSARTSGKLNEQFF
TRBV4-2,TRBJ2-3,many,CASSQGSGDTDTQYF
TRBV19,TRBJ1-2,-,CASSPPGTPDYGYTF
TRBV20-1,TRBJ1-5,few,CSASLPRGRSNQPQHF
TRBV5-1,TRBJ2-5,many,CASSSETSGTGKETQYF
TRBV25-1,TRBJ1-5,-,CANDRGKQPQHF
TRBV20-1,TRBJ2-7,-,CSASGTGFIEQYF
TRBV4-2,TRBJ1-2,many,CASSQDLSRNEAGYTF
TRBV4-3,TRBJ2-1,many,CASSQGLRGRSSYNEQFF
TRBV12-3/TRBV12-4,TRBJ2-5,many,CASSLIHSRETQYF
TRBV18,TRBJ1-5,-,CASSMVGGQVNQSQHF
TRBV5-1,TRBJ1-2,few,CASRLDREGGYTF
TRBV5-1,TRBJ2-3,-,CAGGPSTDTQYF
TRBV2,TRBJ2-3,-,CTSIKGEGSTDTQYF